Listed below are T cell receptor beta chains from one sample, sequenced in a study of identical twins. TCRdb used MiXCR to reprocess the 5' RACE reads, holding one entry per CDR3 protein. The repertoire holds 240,000 or so distinct CDR3 sequences, with about 7% as singletons. The same specimen was also included in a second study, on yellow fever vaccine responses in identical twins.

The sample consisted of memory (CD45RO+) T cells sorted from blood. Receptor source: a young woman in good health. The CDR3 runs from the conserved cysteine through the conserved F or W.

V gene	J gene	CDR3 protein
TRBV9	TRBJ1-1	CASSVASLGGTTEAFF
TRBV20-1	TRBJ1-1	CSANGFSQNTEAFF
TRBV5-1	TRBJ2-7	CASSLTTSGYEQYF
TRBV12-3/TRBV12-4	TRBJ2-7	CASSLGTSGRTYEQYF
TRBV3-1	TRBJ2-7	CASSFRGEFRGEQYF
TRBV12-3/TRBV12-4	TRBJ1-6	CASSDTGTPEPLHF
TRBV12-5	TRBJ2-1	CASGLEAGSYEQFF
TRBV10-3	TRBJ1-2	CAISESPSDRGGYTF
TRBV2	TRBJ2-7	CASSAPGGPEQYF
TRBV5-1	TRBJ2-3	CASNNSGFSSTDTQYF
TRBV6-1	TRBJ2-5	CATRLAGEETQYF
TRBV20-1	TRBJ2-7	CSARVPASYEQYF
TRBV29-1	TRBJ1-2	CSVWDRGLFVGYGYTF
TRBV11-2	TRBJ2-3	CASRHLDGTDTQYF
TRBV29-1	TRBJ2-1	CSVDKVGGEGIF
TRBV7-6	TRBJ1-1	CASSLYRGTEAFF
TRBV5-1	TRBJ1-1	CASSAQGGTEAFF
TRBV2	TRBJ1-4	CASIPGQPTNEKLFF
TRBV6-1	TRBJ1-1	CASSLGPSGNTEAFF
TRBV6-1	TRBJ1-1	CASSEAQRSGKAEAFF
TRBV15	TRBJ2-5	CATSDPRDRGRETQYF
TRBV9	TRBJ2-1	CASSLGTSGGLYNEQFF
TRBV27	TRBJ2-2	CASSPRGRLNTGELFF
TRBV6-4	TRBJ1-6	CATRRGSPLHF
TRBV12-3/TRBV12-4	TRBJ2-2	CACSLAPLAGLNTGELFF
TRBV5-1	TRBJ1-4	CASSPTNNEKLFF
TRBV10-2	TRBJ2-1	CASSEPNTHQHSYNEQFF
TRBV12-3/TRBV12-4	TRBJ2-5	CASSLGSTGTGETQYF